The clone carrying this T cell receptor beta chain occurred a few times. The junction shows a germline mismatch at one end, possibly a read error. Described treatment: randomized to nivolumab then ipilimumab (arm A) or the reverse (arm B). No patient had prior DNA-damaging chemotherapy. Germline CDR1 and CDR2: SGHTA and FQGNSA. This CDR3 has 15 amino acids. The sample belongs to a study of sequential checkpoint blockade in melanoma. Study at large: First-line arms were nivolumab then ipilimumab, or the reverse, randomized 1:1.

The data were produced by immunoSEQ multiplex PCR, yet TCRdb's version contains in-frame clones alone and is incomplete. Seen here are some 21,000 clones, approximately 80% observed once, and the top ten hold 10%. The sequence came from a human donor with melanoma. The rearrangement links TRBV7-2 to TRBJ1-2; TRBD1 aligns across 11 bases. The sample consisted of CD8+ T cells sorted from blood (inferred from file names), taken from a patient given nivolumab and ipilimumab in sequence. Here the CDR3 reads CASSHGQGATYGYTF. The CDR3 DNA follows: TGCGCCAGCAGCCACGGACAGGGGGCGACCTATGGCTACACCTTC.